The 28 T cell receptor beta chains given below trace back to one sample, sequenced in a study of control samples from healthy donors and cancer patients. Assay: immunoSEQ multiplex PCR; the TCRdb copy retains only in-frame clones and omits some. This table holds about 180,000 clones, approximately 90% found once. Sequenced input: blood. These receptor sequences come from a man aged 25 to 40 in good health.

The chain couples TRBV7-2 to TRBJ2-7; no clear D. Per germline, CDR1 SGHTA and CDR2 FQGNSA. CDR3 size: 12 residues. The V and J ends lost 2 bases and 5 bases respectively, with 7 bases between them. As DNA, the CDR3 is TGTGCCAGCAGCTTACTTGGCGACGAGCAGTACTTC. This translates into CASSLLGDEQYF.

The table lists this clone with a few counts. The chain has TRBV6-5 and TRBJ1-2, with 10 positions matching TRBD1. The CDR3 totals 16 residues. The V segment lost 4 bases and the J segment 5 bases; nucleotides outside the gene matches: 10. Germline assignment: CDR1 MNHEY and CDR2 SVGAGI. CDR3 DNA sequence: TGTGCCAGCAGTTCTGACAGGGGGCGCGCCGGTTATGGCTACACCTTC. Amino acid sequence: CASSSDRGRAGYGYTF.

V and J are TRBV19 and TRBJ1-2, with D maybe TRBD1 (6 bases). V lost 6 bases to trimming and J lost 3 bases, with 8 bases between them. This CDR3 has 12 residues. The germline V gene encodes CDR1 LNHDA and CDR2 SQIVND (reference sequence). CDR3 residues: CASSGQYYGYTF. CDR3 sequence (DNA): TGTGCCAGTAGCGGACAGTACTATGGCTACACCTTC.

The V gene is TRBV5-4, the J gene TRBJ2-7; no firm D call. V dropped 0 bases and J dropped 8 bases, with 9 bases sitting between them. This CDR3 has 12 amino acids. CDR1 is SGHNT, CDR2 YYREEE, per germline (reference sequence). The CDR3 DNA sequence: TGTGCCAGCAGCTTGGACTTAGCAAAGCAGTACTTC. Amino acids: CASSLDLAKQYF.

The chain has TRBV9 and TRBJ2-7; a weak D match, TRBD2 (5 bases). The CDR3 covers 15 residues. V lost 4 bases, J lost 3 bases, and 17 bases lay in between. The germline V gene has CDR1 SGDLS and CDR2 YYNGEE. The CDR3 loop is CASSLNDKRVYEQYF. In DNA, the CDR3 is TGTGCCAGCAGCCTCAACGACAAGAGGGTCTACGAGCAGTACTTC.

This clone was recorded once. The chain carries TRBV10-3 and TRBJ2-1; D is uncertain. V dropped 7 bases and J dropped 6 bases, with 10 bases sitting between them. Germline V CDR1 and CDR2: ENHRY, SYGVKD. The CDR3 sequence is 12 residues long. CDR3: CAITGNSNEQFF. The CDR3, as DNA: TGTGCCATCACTGGGAATTCCAATGAGCAGTTCTTC.

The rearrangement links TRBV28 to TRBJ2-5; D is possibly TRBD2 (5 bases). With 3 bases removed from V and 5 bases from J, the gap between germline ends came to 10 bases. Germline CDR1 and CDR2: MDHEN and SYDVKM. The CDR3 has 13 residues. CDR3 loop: CASSLRVVETQYF. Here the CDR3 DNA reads TGTGCCAGCAGTTTGAGGGTCGTGGAGACCCAGTACTTC.

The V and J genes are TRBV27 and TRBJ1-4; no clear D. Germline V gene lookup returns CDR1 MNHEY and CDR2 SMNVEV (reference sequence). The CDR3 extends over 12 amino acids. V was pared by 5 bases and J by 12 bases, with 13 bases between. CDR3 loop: CASSNRFGELFF. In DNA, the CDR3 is TGTGCCAGCAGTAACAGATTCGGGGAACTGTTTTTT.

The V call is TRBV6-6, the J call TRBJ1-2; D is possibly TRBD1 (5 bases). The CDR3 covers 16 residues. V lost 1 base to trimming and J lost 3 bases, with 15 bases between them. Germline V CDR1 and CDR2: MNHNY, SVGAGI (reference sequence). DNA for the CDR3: TGTGCCAGCAGTTACTTTGGCGGGGGTATTGACTATGGCTACACCTTC. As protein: CASSYFGGGIDYGYTF.

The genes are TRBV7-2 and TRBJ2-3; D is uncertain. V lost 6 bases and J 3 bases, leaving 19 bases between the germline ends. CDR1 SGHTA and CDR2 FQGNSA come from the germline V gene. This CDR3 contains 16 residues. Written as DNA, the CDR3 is TGTGCCAGCAGGTCAAAGACGGTTCCTGGAACAGATACGCAGTATTTT. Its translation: CASRSKTVPGTDTQYF.

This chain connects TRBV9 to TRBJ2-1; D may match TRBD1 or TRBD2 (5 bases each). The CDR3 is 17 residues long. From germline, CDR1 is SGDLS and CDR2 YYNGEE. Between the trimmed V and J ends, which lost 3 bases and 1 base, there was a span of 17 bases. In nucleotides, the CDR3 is TGTGCCAGCAGCGCATCCGGGACCCGAACGTCCTACAATGAGCAGTTCTTC. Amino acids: CASSASGTRTSYNEQFF.

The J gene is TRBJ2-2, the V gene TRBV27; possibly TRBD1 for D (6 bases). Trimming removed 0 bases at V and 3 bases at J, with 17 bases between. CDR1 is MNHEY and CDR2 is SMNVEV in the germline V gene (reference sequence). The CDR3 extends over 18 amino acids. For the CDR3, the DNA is TGTGCCAGCAGTTTATCGCTCTTCGGACAGAGATACACCGGGGAGCTGTTTTTT. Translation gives CASSLSLFGQRYTGELFF.

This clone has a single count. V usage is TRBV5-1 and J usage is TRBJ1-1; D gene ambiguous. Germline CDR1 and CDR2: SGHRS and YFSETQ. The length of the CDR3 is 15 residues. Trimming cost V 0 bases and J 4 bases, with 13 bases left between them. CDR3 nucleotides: TGCGCCAGCAGCTTGGGCTTGGGGTTGGGCACTGAAGCTTTCTTT. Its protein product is CASSLGLGLGTEAFF. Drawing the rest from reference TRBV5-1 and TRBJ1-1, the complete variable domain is KAGVTQTPRYLIKTRGQQVTLSCSPISGHRSVSWYQQTPGQGLQFLFEYFSETQRNKGNFPGRFSGRQFSNSRSEMNVSTLELGDSALYLCASSLGLGLGTEAFFGQGTRLTVV.

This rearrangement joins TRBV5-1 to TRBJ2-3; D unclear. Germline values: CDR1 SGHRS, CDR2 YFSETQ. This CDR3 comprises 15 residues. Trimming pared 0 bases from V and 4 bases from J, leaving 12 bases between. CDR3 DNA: TGCGCCAGCAGCTTGGCGCCCATTGGGTCAGATACGCAGTATTTT. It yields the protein CASSLAPIGSDTQYF.

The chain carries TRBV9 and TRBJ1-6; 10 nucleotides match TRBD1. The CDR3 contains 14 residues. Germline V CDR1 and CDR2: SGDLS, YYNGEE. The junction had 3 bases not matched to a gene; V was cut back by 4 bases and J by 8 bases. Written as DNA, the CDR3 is TGTGCCAGCAGCCTCGGGACAGGGGATTCACCCCTCCACTTT. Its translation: CASSLGTGDSPLHF.

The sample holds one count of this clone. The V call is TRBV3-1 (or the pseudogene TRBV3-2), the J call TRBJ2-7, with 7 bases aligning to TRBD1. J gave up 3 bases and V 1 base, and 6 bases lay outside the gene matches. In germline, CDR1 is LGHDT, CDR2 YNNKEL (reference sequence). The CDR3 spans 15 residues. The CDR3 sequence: CASSQVRGPDYEQYF. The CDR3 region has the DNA TGTGCCAGCAGCCAAGTAAGGGGGCCGGACTACGAGCAGTACTTC.

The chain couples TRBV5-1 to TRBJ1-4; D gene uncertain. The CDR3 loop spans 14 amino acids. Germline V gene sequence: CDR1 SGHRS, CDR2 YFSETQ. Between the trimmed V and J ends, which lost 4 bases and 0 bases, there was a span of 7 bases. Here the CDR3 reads CASSQGATNEKLFF. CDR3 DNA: TGCGCCAGCAGCCAAGGAGCAACTAATGAAAAACTGTTTTTT.

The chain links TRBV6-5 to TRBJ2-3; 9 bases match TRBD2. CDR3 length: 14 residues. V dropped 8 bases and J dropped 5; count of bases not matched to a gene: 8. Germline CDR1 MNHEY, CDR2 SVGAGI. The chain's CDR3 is CASARGGAGDTQYF. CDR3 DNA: TGTGCCAGCGCTCGCGGGGGGGCGGGAGATACGCAGTATTTT.

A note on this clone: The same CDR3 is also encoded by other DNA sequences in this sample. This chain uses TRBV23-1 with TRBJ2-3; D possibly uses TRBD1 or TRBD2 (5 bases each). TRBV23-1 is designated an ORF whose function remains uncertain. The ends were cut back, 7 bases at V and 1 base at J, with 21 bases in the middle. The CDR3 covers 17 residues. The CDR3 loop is CASTPEGPGERTDTQYF. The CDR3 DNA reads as TGCGCCAGCACCCCAGAGGGGCCCGGAGAACGCACAGATACGCAGTATTTT.

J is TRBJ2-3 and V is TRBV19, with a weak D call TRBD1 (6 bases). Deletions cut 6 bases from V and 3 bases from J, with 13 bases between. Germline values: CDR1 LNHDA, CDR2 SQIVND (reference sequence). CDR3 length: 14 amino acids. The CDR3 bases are TGTGCCAGTAGCCCTCAGGGGTTAACAGATACGCAGTATTTT. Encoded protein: CASSPQGLTDTQYF.

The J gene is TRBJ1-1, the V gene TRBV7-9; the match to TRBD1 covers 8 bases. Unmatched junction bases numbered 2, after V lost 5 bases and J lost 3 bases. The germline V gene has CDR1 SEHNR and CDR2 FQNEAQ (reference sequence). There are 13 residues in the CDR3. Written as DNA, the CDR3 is TGTGCCAGCAGCCGGGGACAGGACACTGAAGCTTTCTTT. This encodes CASSRGQDTEAFF.

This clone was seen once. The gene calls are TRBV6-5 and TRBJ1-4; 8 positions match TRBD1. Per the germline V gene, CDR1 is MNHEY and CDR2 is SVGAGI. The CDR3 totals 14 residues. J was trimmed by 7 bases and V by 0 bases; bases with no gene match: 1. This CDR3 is CASSYSDRGEKLFF. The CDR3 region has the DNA TGTGCCAGCAGTTACTCCGACAGGGGTGAAAAACTGTTTTTT.

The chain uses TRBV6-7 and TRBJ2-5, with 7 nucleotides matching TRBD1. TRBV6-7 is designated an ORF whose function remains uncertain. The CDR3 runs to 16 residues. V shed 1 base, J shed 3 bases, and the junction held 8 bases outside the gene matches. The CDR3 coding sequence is TGTGCCAGCAGTTACTGGGACCGGGACAGAGAAGAGACCCAGTACTTC. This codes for CASSYWDRDREETQYF.

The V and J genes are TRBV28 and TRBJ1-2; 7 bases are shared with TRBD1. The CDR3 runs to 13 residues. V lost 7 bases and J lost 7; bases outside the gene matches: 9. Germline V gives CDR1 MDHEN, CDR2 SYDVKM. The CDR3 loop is CASTAGGRFGYTF. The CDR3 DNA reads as TGTGCCAGCACAGCAGGGGGTCGGTTTGGCTACACCTTC.

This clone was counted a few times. CDR3 bases: TGTGCCAGCAGCGTAGGAGGGGCAAGCTCCACTGAAGCTTTCTTT. This encodes CASSVGGASSTEAFF. J is TRBJ1-1 and V is TRBV9; maybe TRBD1 (5 bases). Trimming took 0 bases from V and 4 from J, leaving 13 bases between them. CDR1 is SGDLS, CDR2 YYNGEE, per germline. The CDR3 is made up of 15 amino acids.

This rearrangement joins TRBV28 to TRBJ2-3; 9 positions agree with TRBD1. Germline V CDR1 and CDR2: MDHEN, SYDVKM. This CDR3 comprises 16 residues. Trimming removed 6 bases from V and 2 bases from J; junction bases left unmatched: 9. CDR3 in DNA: TGTGCCAGCAGGGGACAGGGTCTCGCCTCCACAGATACGCAGTATTTT. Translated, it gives CASRGQGLASTDTQYF.

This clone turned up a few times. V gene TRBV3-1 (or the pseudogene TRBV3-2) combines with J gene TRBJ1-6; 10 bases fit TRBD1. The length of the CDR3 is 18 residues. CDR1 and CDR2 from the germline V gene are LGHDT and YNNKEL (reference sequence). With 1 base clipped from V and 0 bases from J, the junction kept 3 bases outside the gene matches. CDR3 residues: CASSQGTGGSSYNSPLHF. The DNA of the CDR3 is TGTGCCAGCAGCCAAGGGACAGGGGGGAGCTCCTATAATTCACCCCTCCACTTT.

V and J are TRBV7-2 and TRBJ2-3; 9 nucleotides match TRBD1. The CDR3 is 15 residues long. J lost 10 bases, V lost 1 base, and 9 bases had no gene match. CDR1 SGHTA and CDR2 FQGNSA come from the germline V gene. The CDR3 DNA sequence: TGTGCCAGCAGCTTAGAGGGGACAGGGAATAGGGCGCAGTATTTT. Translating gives CASSLEGTGNRAQYF.